The rows below give T cell receptor beta chains drawn from one sample of a study of T cell repertoires in cytomegalovirus infection. Antigen specificity for these receptors is unknown. A single record per CDR3 protein comes from TCRdb applying MiXCR to the reads. The sample consists of 30,000 to 40,000 distinct CDR3 sequences, about 50% of them appearing once. The sequencing used CD8+ T cells from cultured PBMCs, collected from culture after CMV antigen stimulation. Receptors originate from a human donor in good health (CMV status not recorded). Some clones in this sample may be carry-over from other donors' samples. Each CDR3 is given with its conserved first and last residue. Fields, in order: D gene, V gene, clone size, J gene, CDR3 protein, CDR3 DNA. The D gene is left open where the match is weak. Clone size is shown for a subset of rows, as once, few, many or a class of expanded clone.

d_gene: TRBD2
v_gene: TRBV20-1
abundance: many
j_gene: TRBJ2-7
CDR3aa: CSATKGLAGISYEQYF
CDR3nt: TGCAGTGCCACCAAAGGACTAGCGGGGATATCCTACGAGCAGTACTTC

d_gene: NA
v_gene: TRBV6-1
abundance: NA
j_gene: TRBJ2-1
CDR3aa: CASSEGQGFGNEQFF
CDR3nt: TGTGCCAGCAGTGAAGGTCAGGGGTTTGGGAATGAGCAGTTCTTC

d_gene: TRBD1
v_gene: TRBV7-6
abundance: few
j_gene: TRBJ1-2
CDR3aa: CASSPGQGASGYTF
CDR3nt: TGTGCCAGCAGTCCGGGACAGGGAGCTTCTGGCTACACCTTC

d_gene: TRBD2
v_gene: TRBV11-1
abundance: NA
j_gene: TRBJ2-7
CDR3aa: CASSPSTGLADYEQYF
CDR3nt: TGTGCCAGCAGCCCATCTACGGGACTAGCGGACTACGAGCAGTACTTC

d_gene: NA
v_gene: TRBV7-9
abundance: NA
j_gene: TRBJ1-1
CDR3aa: CASRGKEGNTEAFF
CDR3nt: TGTGCCAGCAGGGGGAAGGAGGGAAACACTGAAGCTTTCTTT

d_gene: NA
v_gene: TRBV7-6
abundance: NA
j_gene: TRBJ2-7
CDR3aa: CASSFVEGHYEQYF
CDR3nt: TGTGCCAGCAGCTTCGTGGAGGGGCACTACGAGCAGTACTTC

d_gene: TRBD1
v_gene: TRBV12-3/TRBV12-4
abundance: NA
j_gene: TRBJ2-3
CDR3aa: CASSILQGAGTDTQYF
CDR3nt: TGTGCCAGCAGCATTCTACAGGGGGCAGGCACAGATACGCAGTATTTT

d_gene: NA
v_gene: TRBV7-9
abundance: few
j_gene: TRBJ1-1
CDR3aa: CASSLATYEAFF
CDR3nt: TGTGCCAGCAGCTTGGCTACCTATGAAGCTTTCTTT

d_gene: TRBD2
v_gene: TRBV9
abundance: NA
j_gene: TRBJ2-7
CDR3aa: CASSDSREGPLYEQYF
CDR3nt: TGTGCCAGCAGCGATTCGCGGGAGGGCCCTCTCTACGAGCAGTACTTC

d_gene: TRBD2
v_gene: TRBV11-2
abundance: few
j_gene: TRBJ2-5
CDR3aa: CASSPIGGLAGVREKTQYF
CDR3nt: TGTGCCAGCAGCCCGATTGGTGGACTAGCGGGGGTCCGGGAGAAGACCCAGTACTTC

d_gene: NA
v_gene: TRBV10-3
abundance: once
j_gene: TRBJ2-1
CDR3aa: CAISESRDNEQFF
CDR3nt: TGTGCCATCAGTGAGTCTCGAGACAATGAGCAGTTCTTC

d_gene: NA
v_gene: TRBV6-6
abundance: NA
j_gene: TRBJ1-1
CDR3aa: CASRGTAEAFF
CDR3nt: TGTGCCAGCAGGGGGACGGCTGAAGCTTTCTTT

d_gene: NA
v_gene: TRBV4-1
abundance: many
j_gene: TRBJ1-1
CDR3aa: CASSPPGNTEAFF
CDR3nt: TGCGCCAGCAGCCCCCCTGGGAACACTGAAGCTTTCTTT

d_gene: TRBD1
v_gene: TRBV6-2/TRBV6-3
abundance: NA
j_gene: TRBJ1-1
CDR3aa: CASTTTRTGFYEAFF
CDR3nt: TGTGCCAGCACAACTACCCGGACAGGGTTTTATGAAGCTTTCTTT

d_gene: NA
v_gene: TRBV11-1
abundance: once
j_gene: TRBJ1-1
CDR3aa: CASGTPDGNAEAFF
CDR3nt: TGTGCCAGCGGCACCCCGGACGGTAACGCTGAAGCTTTCTTT

d_gene: NA
v_gene: TRBV7-9
abundance: few
j_gene: TRBJ2-1
CDR3aa: CASSEPRRNNEQFF
CDR3nt: TGTGCCAGCAGCGAACCTCGACGGAACAATGAGCAGTTCTTC

d_gene: NA
v_gene: TRBV13
abundance: NA
j_gene: TRBJ2-5
CDR3aa: CASSLQRGRQETQYF
CDR3nt: TGTGCCAGCAGCTTACAACGGGGGCGTCAAGAGACCCAGTACTTC

d_gene: NA
v_gene: TRBV11-2
abundance: NA
j_gene: TRBJ1-6
CDR3aa: CASSSWGRRNNSPLHF
CDR3nt: TGTGCCAGCAGCTCCTGGGGGCGCAGGAATAATTCACCCCTCCACTTT